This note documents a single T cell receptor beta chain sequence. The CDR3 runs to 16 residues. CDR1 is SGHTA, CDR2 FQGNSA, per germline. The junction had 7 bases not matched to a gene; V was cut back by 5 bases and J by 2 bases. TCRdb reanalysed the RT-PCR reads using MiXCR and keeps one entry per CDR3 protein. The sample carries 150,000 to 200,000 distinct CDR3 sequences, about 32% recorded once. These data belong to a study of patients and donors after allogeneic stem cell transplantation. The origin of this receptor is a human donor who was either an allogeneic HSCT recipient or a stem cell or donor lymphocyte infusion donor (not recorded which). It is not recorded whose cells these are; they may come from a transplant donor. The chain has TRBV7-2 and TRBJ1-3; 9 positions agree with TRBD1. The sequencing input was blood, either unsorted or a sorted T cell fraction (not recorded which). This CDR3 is CASSRSQGAAGNTIYF. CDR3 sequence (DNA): TGTGCCAGCAGCCGCTCACAGGGGGCGGCTGGAAACACCATATATTTT.